This TCR beta chain originates from a study of blood T cells in healthy people across ages. General study points: Among T cells, TCR beta diversity per million cells dropped roughly linearly as age rose. Possibly confounding the expanded clonotype changes was the fact that donor CMV status was unknown. Naive T cell percentage and TCR beta diversity correlated strongly.

Using a J-beta primer mix together with a sample-barcoded 5' primer, a second PCR was run for about 6 to 11 cycles. The study obtained at least 2.5 million CDR3-containing paired-end reads from every sample. In TCRdb, the 5' RACE reads were re-called with MiXCR into one record per CDR3 protein. The sample lists about a million distinct CDR3 sequences; around 48% were seen once. This CDR3 spans 10 amino acids. Trimming took 7 bases from V and 11 from J, leaving 14 bases between them. The germline V gene has CDR1 SQVTM and CDR2 ANQGSEA. This clonotype has only a few counts. The antigen remains unidentified.

The sequencing input was blood. This chain joins TRBV29-1 and TRBJ2-5, with D uncertain. The clonotype originates from a man aged 25 to 45 in good health. Here the CDR3 reads CSAAVYEQYF. CDR3 sequence (DNA): TGCAGCGCCGCTGTATATGAGCAGTACTTC.